The sequence of this T cell receptor beta chain was determined in a study of shared clonotypes between healthy human individuals. The CDR3 has 15 residues. Trimming pared 1 base from V and 1 base from J, leaving 11 bases between. In germline, CDR1 is LGHNA, CDR2 YSLEER. CD4+ cells underwent separation, giving CD45RA+ naive and CD45RA-negative memory subsets. At deep level, the assay was performed. The data were produced by immunoSEQ multiplex PCR, yet TCRdb's version contains in-frame clones alone and is incomplete. The sample lists some 1.4 million clones, more than 95% occurring once. This chain joins TRBV4-3 and TRBJ2-7; no clear D gene. Sequences were obtained from naive CD4+ T cells sorted from blood. As for subset: CD45RA+ positively selected. The sequence came from a man aged 25-45 years in good health. This chain's CDR3 is CASSQGLVGSYEQYF. The CDR3, as DNA: TGCGCCAGCAGCCAAGGGTTAGTTGGATCCTACGAGCAGTACTTC.